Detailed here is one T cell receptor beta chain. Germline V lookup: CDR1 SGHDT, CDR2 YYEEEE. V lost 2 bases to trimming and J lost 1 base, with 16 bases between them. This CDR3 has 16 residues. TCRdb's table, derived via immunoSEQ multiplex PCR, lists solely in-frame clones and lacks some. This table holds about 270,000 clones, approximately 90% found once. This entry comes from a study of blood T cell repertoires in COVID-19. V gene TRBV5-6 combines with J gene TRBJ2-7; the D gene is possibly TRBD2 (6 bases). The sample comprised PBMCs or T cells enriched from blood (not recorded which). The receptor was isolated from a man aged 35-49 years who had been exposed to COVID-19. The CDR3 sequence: CASSLSRGTVSYEQYF. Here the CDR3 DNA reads TGTGCCAGCAGCTTATCTCGCGGGACTGTATCCTACGAGCAGTACTTC.